This TCR beta chain originates from a study of blood T cell repertoires in COVID-19. Produced via immunoSEQ multiplex PCR; TCRdb's table is partial and in-frame only. The profile shows approximately 94,000 clones, around 90% of them singletons. Germline-derived CDR1 and CDR2 are DFQATT and SNEGSKA (reference sequence). This CDR3 contains 11 residues. V was cut by 6 bases and J by 5 bases, with 10 bases left in between. This receptor was identified in a human donor in a cohort sampled during active COVID-19. Sequenced: peripheral blood. The chain couples TRBV20-1 to TRBJ2-5, with D hard to call. CDR3 loop: CSANLRETQYF. The CDR3 DNA follows: TGCAGTGCGAATCTCCGGGAGACCCAGTACTTC.